The next 27 T cell receptor beta chains were all read from a single sample in a study of siplizumab effects on memory and regulatory T cells. The table came from immunoSEQ multiplex PCR; TCRdb's copy has only in-frame clones and leaves some out. The sample records roughly 100,000 clones, around 93% being singletons. The sequenced material came from CD4+ T cells sorted from blood. The receptors shown here come from a human donor in good health.

The V and J genes are TRBV6-1 and TRBJ2-7; the match to TRBD1 covers 7 bases. CDR1 and CDR2 from the germline V gene are MNHNS and SASEGT. The CDR3 runs to 13 residues. The V gene end was trimmed by 4 bases and the J gene end by 5 bases; junction bases not matched to a gene: 5. The CDR3 is CASSATGKDEQYF. DNA of the CDR3: TGTGCCAGCAGTGCGACAGGGAAAGACGAGCAGTACTTC.

The genes are TRBV11-2 and TRBJ1-3; possibly TRBD1 for D (5 bases). The CDR3 has 17 amino acids. Germline CDR1 is SGHAT and CDR2 is FQNNGV. V gave up 3 bases and J gave up 1 base, with 16 bases separating them. CDR3 DNA: TGTGCCAGCAGCTTGACGTTTCGGGGGTCATCTGGAAACACCATATATTTT. Amino acids: CASSLTFRGSSGNTIYF. The full variable domain, in which reference TRBV11-2 and TRBJ1-3 provide the parts outside the CDR3, is EAGVAQSPRYKIIEKRQSVAFWCNPISGHATLYWYQQILGQGPKLLIQFQNNGVVDDSQLPKDRFSAERLKGVDSTLKIQPAKLEDSAVYLCASSLTFRGSSGNTIYFGEGSWLTVV.

This clone was observed once. CDR3 residues: CASSPTDSSTDTQYF. CDR3 coding DNA: TGTGCCAGCAGTCCAACAGACAGCAGCACAGATACGCAGTATTTT. The chain employs TRBV27 and TRBJ2-3, with TRBD1 as a possible D gene (5 bases). CDR3 length: 15 amino acids. Germline lookup yields CDR1 MNHEY and CDR2 SMNVEV (reference sequence). V was trimmed by 5 bases and J by 0 bases, leaving 12 bases between them.

The genes are TRBV6-6 and TRBJ2-7, with D maybe TRBD1 (6 bases). CDR1 is MNHNY, CDR2 SVGAGI, per germline (reference sequence). CDR3 size: 13 residues. The V end was cut by 6 bases, the J end by 6 bases, with 15 bases between. CDR3 protein: CASRPTTGTEQYF. The CDR3 DNA sequence: TGTGCCAGCAGGCCGACCACAGGGACCGAGCAGTACTTC.

V usage is TRBV5-4 and J usage is TRBJ2-7; maybe TRBD1 (5 bases). Germline CDR1 is SGHNT and CDR2 is YYREEE (reference sequence). The ends were cut back, 0 bases at V and 5 bases at J, with 15 bases in the middle. The CDR3 is made up of 15 amino acids. The CDR3 spells CASSLASGMIDEQYF. CDR3 in DNA: TGTGCCAGCAGCTTGGCCTCAGGGATGATCGACGAGCAGTACTTC.

The chain combines TRBV7-2 with TRBJ2-3, with 8 bases lining up with TRBD2. The CDR3 is made up of 14 amino acids. Germline V gene data show CDR1 as SGHTA and CDR2 as FQGNSA. Trimming removed 5 bases from V and 1 base from J; junction bases left unmatched: 2. For the CDR3, the DNA is TGTGCCAGCAGCACGACTAGCGGCACAGATACGCAGTATTTT. Amino acids: CASSTTSGTDTQYF.

V is TRBV11-3 and J is TRBJ1-2; 7 bases fit TRBD1. Per germline, CDR1 SGHNT and CDR2 YENEEA. The CDR3 has 14 amino acids. After removal of 5 bases from V and 8 bases from J, the junction contained 11 bases not matched to a gene. The CDR3 DNA reads TGTGCCAGCAGCGCAAGTGGGCAGGGGGGCGGCTACACCTTC. Protein: CASSASGQGGGYTF.

CDR3 sequence reads: CASKPGLAVYEQYF. In DNA, the CDR3 is TGTGCCAGCAAACCGGGACTAGCGGTGTACGAGCAGTACTTC. The chain is built from TRBV6-5 and TRBJ2-7; TRBD2 matches at 11 bases. This CDR3 is 14 amino acids long. Trimming cost V 7 bases and J 4 bases; bases outside gene matches: 6. Looked up from germline, CDR1 is MNHEY and CDR2 is SVGAGI.

The chain joins TRBV10-3 to TRBJ2-3, with 10 bases identical to TRBD2. This CDR3 has 18 residues. Germline V lookup: CDR1 ENHRY, CDR2 SYGVKD. Trimming removed 4 bases from V and 3 bases from J; junction bases left unmatched: 13. The CDR3 here is CAISGKASGGHQTDTQYF. CDR3 DNA sequence: TGTGCCATCAGTGGAAAGGCTAGCGGGGGCCACCAGACAGATACGCAGTATTTT.

The rearrangement links TRBV20-1 to TRBJ1-4; unclear D gene. The CDR3 runs 11 residues. V was shortened by 5 bases and J by 8 bases, with 9 bases between the two germline ends. Germline CDR1 DFQATT, CDR2 SNEGSKA (reference sequence). The CDR3 sequence: CSASQGEKLFF. Here the CDR3 DNA reads TGCAGTGCTTCTCAAGGGGAAAAACTGTTTTTT.

V gene TRBV6-4 combines with J gene TRBJ1-5; D may be TRBD1 (6 bases). Germline CDR1 and CDR2: MRHNA and SNTAGT. The CDR3 is 16 amino acids. V was cut by 3 bases and J by 2 bases, with 14 bases left in between. The CDR3 DNA reads as TGTGCCAGCAGTGATTGGTCCGGGGGCGGCAATCAGCCCCAGCATTTT. It is translated as CASSDWSGGGNQPQHF.

The chain uses TRBV9 and TRBJ2-7; 7 bases line up with TRBD2. V lost 2 bases to trimming and J lost 7 bases; unmatched junction nucleotides: 12. Germline assignment: CDR1 SGDLS and CDR2 YYNGEE. CDR3 length equals 15 residues. The CDR3 is CASSVGSGALGEQYF. CDR3 DNA: TGTGCCAGCAGCGTGGGAAGCGGGGCTCTGGGAGAGCAGTACTTC.

This chain uses TRBV2 with TRBJ2-5, with 9 positions matching TRBD2. The CDR3 has 15 residues. CDR1 SNHLY and CDR2 FYNNEI come from the germline V gene. V shed 6 bases and J 5 bases; nucleotides not matched to a gene: 10. CDR3 nucleotides: TGTGCCAGCAGCCTCGAGCGGGGGGCCTGGGAGACCCAGTACTTC. Translated, it gives CASSLERGAWETQYF. Filled out from reference TRBV2 and TRBJ2-5, the complete variable domain reads EPEVTQTPSHQVTQMGQEVILRCVPISNHLYFYWYRQILGQKVEFLVSFYNNEISEKSEIFDDQFSVERPDGSNFTLKIRSTKLEDSAMYFCASSLERGAWETQYFGPGTRLLVL.

As regards this clone: At one of its ends the junction is not consistent with the germline gene, which may arise from a read error. The sample contains more than one DNA sequence encoding this CDR3. The chain has TRBV6-5 and TRBJ1-2; D unclear. The CDR3 runs 15 residues. Germline CDR1 is MNHEY and CDR2 is SVGAGI. CDR3 in DNA: TGTGCTAGCAGTTACTCTCCCGACTCTAACTATGGCTACACCTTC. It yields the protein CASSYSPDSNYGYTF.

The chain recombines TRBV7-3 with TRBJ1-1; D call uncertain. CDR1 is SGHTA, CDR2 FQGTGA, per germline. With 4 bases removed from V and 1 base from J, the gap between germline ends came to 7 bases. The CDR3 has 13 residues. The CDR3 loop reads CASSSMANTEAFF. The CDR3 DNA reads TGTGCCAGCAGCTCGATGGCGAACACTGAAGCTTTCTTT.

The chain couples TRBV6-1 to TRBJ1-4, with a possible D match to TRBD1 (5 bases). The V gene lost 6 bases and the J gene lost 0 bases, with 11 bases spanning the gap. Germline V gene sequence: CDR1 MNHNS, CDR2 SASEGT. The CDR3 contains 15 residues. Here the CDR3 DNA reads TGTGCCAGCAGCCTCCCCAGGGCAACTAATGAAAAACTGTTTTTT. This encodes CASSLPRATNEKLFF.

The CDR3 sequence: CASSPDSNQPQHF. CDR3 sequence (DNA): TGTGCCAGCAGCCCGGATAGCAATCAGCCCCAGCATTTT. The chain has TRBV7-6 and TRBJ1-5; D not resolved. V lost 5 bases, J lost 0 bases, and 5 bases lay in between. In germline, CDR1 is SGHVS, CDR2 FNYEAQ. The CDR3 is made up of 13 amino acids.

The chain is built from TRBV9 and TRBJ2-1; D is possibly TRBD2 (6 bases). Germline lookup yields CDR1 SGDLS and CDR2 YYNGEE. Trimming shortened V by 0 bases and J by 6 bases, and 10 bases separated the two germline ends. CDR3 size: 14 residues. For the CDR3, the DNA is TGTGCCAGCAGCGTAGCCCCGCGGGGCAATGAGCAGTTCTTC. The encoded protein is CASSVAPRGNEQFF.

The chain employs TRBV19 and TRBJ1-2; perhaps TRBD1 as D (6 bases). Per the germline V gene, CDR1 is LNHDA and CDR2 is SQIVND (reference sequence). V gave up 6 bases and J gave up 4 bases, with 12 bases separating them. The CDR3 consists of 13 residues. The CDR3 protein is CASRDRGFYGYTF. Here the CDR3 DNA reads TGTGCCAGTAGGGACAGAGGTTTCTATGGCTACACCTTC.

The chain recombines TRBV19 with TRBJ2-7, with D uncertain. Deletions cut 0 bases from V and 9 bases from J, with 12 bases between. This CDR3 has 13 residues. Germline CDR1 is LNHDA and CDR2 is SQIVND (reference sequence). The CDR3, as DNA: TGTGCCAGTAGTATAGACTTCGTGAGTGCGCAGTACTTC. Its translation: CASSIDFVSAQYF.

The J gene is TRBJ2-3, the V gene TRBV7-3; D gene ambiguous. This CDR3 has 13 amino acids. Germline values: CDR1 SGHTA, CDR2 FQGTGA. V was pared by 4 bases and J by 2 bases, with 7 bases between. The CDR3, as DNA: TGTGCCAGCAGCTCTCCCTCCACAGATACGCAGTATTTT. Translating it yields CASSSPSTDTQYF.

The rearrangement uses TRBV30 and TRBJ2-5; TRBD2 is a possible D gene (5 bases). The end of the DNA aligns better with TRBJ2-7, so the J call may be wrong. The germline V gene has CDR1 GTSNPN and CDR2 SVGIG (reference sequence). The CDR3 is 12 amino acids. The CDR3 region is CAWSVLGFEQYF. Written as DNA, the CDR3 is TGTGCCTGGAGTGTACTAGGGTTCGAGCAGTACTTC.

This chain uses TRBV18 with TRBJ2-3; D gene unclear. Germline CDR1 is KGHSH and CDR2 is LQKENI. Trimming pared 0 bases from V and 4 bases from J, leaving 17 bases between. There are 17 residues in the CDR3. The CDR3 loop is CASSPPSTLARADTQYF. The CDR3 DNA is TGTGCCAGCTCACCACCCTCGACGCTGGCTCGAGCAGATACGCAGTATTTT.

The gene calls are TRBV4-2 and TRBJ1-1; D might be TRBD1 (6 bases). CDR1 is LGHNA and CDR2 is YNFKEQ in the germline V gene. This CDR3 has 16 residues. The V and J ends lost 1 base and 1 base respectively, with 13 bases between them. CDR3 DNA: TGTGCCAGCAGCCAAGGACCGGGACAAGCGAACACTGAAGCTTTCTTT. It is translated as CASSQGPGQANTEAFF.

The chain links TRBV19 to TRBJ2-7, with 7 bases matching TRBD2. The CDR3 is made up of 13 amino acids. Per germline, CDR1 LNHDA and CDR2 SQIVND (reference sequence). V gave up 1 base and J gave up 7 bases; unmatched junction bases: 4. The CDR3 is CASSIGERGEQYF. As DNA, the CDR3 is TGTGCCAGTAGTATAGGGGAGCGGGGAGAGCAGTACTTC.

The rearrangement links TRBV5-4 to TRBJ2-7; 11 bases match TRBD2. V was pared by 4 bases and J by 0 bases, with 6 bases of the junction left unmatched. Per the germline V gene, CDR1 is SGHNT and CDR2 is YYREEE (reference sequence). This CDR3 region has 16 residues. The CDR3 loop reads CASSPGLADYSYEQYF. The CDR3 DNA follows: TGTGCCAGCAGCCCGGGACTAGCGGACTACTCCTACGAGCAGTACTTC.

The chain carries TRBV4-1 and TRBJ2-7; 8 bases are shared with TRBD2. Germline values: CDR1 MGHRA, CDR2 YSYEKL. The CDR3 loop spans 15 amino acids. Trimming removed 4 bases from V and 5 bases from J; junction bases left unmatched: 10. CDR3 in DNA: TGCGCCAGCAGCCCGTCCGGAGCGGGAGTTCACGAGCAGTACTTC. Translating gives CASSPSGAGVHEQYF.